This T cell receptor (beta chain) appears in the sequencing data of a study of technical replicates of blood from four donors. The table came from immunoSEQ multiplex PCR; TCRdb's copy has only in-frame clones and leaves some out. The table has 85,000 to 100,000 clones, about 94% seen once. In germline, CDR1 is SNHLY, CDR2 FYNNEI. The CDR3 is made up of 14 amino acids. The ends lost 4 bases at V and 7 bases at J; junction bases unmatched: 2. The chain employs TRBV2 and TRBJ1-6; 9 nucleotides line up with TRBD1. Input material: T cells isolated from PBMCs. The receptor comes from a human donor in good health. The CDR3 DNA sequence: TGTGCCAGCAGTGTAGGACAGGGGAATTCACCCCTCCACTTT. Protein sequence: CASSVGQGNSPLHF.